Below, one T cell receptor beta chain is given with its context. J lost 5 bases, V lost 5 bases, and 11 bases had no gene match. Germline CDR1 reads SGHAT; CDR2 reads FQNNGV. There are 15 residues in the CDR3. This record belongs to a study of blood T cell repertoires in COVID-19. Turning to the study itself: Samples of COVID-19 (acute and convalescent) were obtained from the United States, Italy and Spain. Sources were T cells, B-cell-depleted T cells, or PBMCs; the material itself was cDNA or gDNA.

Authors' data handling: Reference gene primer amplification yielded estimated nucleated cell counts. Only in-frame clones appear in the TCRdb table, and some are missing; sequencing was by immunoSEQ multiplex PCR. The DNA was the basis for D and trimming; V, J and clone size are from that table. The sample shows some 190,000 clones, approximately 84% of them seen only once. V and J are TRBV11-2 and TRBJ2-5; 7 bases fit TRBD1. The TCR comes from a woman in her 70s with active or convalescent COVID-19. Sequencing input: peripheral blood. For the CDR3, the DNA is TGTGCCAGCAGCCCGAACAGGGGAAGTTGGGAGACCCAGTACTTC. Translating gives CASSPNRGSWETQYF. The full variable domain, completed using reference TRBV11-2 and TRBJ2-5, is EAGVAQSPRYKIIEKRQSVAFWCNPISGHATLYWYQQILGQGPKLLIQFQNNGVVDDSQLPKDRFSAERLKGVDSTLKIQPAKLEDSAVYLCASSPNRGSWETQYFGPGTRLLVL.